Included here is one T cell receptor beta chain sequence, with context. These data originate in a study of early T cells in non-severe SARS-CoV-2 infection. About the study: With bulk RNA from unsorted whole blood as input, sequencing yielded unpaired chains.

The CDR3 consists of 16 residues. Trimming at V came to 0 bases and at J to 3 bases, leaving 7 bases not matched to a gene. Germline CDR1 LGHNA, CDR2 YNFKEQ. Unique molecular identifiers (one per individual cDNA molecule) were attached. TCRdb re-called the 5' RACE reads through MiXCR, storing one row per CDR3 protein. The sample has 55,000 to 70,000 distinct CDR3 sequences, less than 15% seen once. The source material was whole blood. This chain connects TRBV4-2 to TRBJ2-7, with 8 bases that match TRBD2. This sequence originates from an adult who was a healthcare worker with PCR-confirmed SARS-CoV-2 infection or an uninfected control (not recorded which). The CDR3 is CASSQDPSGGSYEQYF. As DNA, the CDR3 is TGTGCCAGCAGCCAAGATCCCAGCGGGGGAAGCTACGAGCAGTACTTC.